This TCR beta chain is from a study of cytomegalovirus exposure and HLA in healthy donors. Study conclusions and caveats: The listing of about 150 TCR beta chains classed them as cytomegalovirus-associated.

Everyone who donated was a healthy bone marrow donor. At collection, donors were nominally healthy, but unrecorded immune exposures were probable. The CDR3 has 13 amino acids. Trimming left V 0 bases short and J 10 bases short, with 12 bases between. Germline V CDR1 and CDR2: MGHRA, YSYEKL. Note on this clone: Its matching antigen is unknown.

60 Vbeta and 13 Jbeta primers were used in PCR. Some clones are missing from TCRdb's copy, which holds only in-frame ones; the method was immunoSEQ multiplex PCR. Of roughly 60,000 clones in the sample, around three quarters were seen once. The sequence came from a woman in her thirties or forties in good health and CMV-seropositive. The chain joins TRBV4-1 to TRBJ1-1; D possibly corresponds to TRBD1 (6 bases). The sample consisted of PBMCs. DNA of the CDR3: TGCGCCAGCAGCCAAGAGGGGCAGGGGATAGCTTTCTTT. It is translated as CASSQEGQGIAFF.